The 5 T cell receptor beta chains below were found in one sample sequenced in a study of identical twins. MiXCR, applied by TCRdb to the 5' RACE reads, yields one record per CDR3 protein. The sample includes hundreds of thousands of distinct CDR3 sequences, 9% to 15% of them seen just once. The same sample was also studied in work on yellow fever vaccine responses in identical twins.

The specimen was PBMCs. Receptor source: a woman under 30 in good health.

The V and J genes are TRBV20-1 and TRBJ2-1; TRBD1 agrees at 8 bases. V gave up 2 bases and J gave up 7 bases; unmatched junction bases: 7. In germline, CDR1 is DFQATT, CDR2 SNEGSKA (reference sequence). This CDR3 region has 14 residues. The CDR3 DNA sequence: TGCAGTGCTAGACGCAGGGGGCTCGAGAATGAGCAGTTCTTC. This gives the protein CSARRRGLENEQFF.

This clonotype was observed a few times. The chain carries TRBV5-1 and TRBJ2-2; D may be TRBD1 (5 bases). Germline assignment: CDR1 SGHRS and CDR2 YFSETQ. V was trimmed by 5 bases and J by 2 bases, leaving 13 bases between them. This CDR3 region has 15 residues. DNA for the CDR3: TGCGCCAGCAGGGAAGGGGCTATTAACACCGGGGAGCTGTTTTTT. Translated: CASREGAINTGELFF.

This clonotype was detected ten times or more. The chain employs TRBV12-3 or TRBV12-4 and TRBJ2-5; D uncertain. V was trimmed by 5 bases and J by 5 bases, leaving 15 bases between them. The CDR3 sequence is 14 residues long. The CDR3 spells CASSTGSNLETQYF. The CDR3 DNA follows: TGTGCCAGCAGTACTGGGTCGAATTTGGAGACCCAGTACTTC.

This chain uses TRBV2 with TRBJ2-1; 7 nucleotides line up with TRBD1. This CDR3 comprises 12 residues. In germline, CDR1 is SNHLY, CDR2 FYNNEI. The V gene end was trimmed by 7 bases and the J gene end by 9 bases; junction bases not matched to a gene: 6. In nucleotides, the CDR3 is TGTGCCAGCATGGAGGCAGGGGGTGAGCAGTTCTTC. Its translation is CASMEAGGEQFF.

This clonotype was seen a few times. The V gene is TRBV2, the J gene TRBJ1-2; no reliable D call. In germline, CDR1 is SNHLY, CDR2 FYNNEI. CDR3 length: 14 amino acids. V lost 1 base and J 2 bases, leaving 8 bases between the germline ends. Here the CDR3 reads CASSEDGTNYGYTF. For the CDR3, the DNA is TGTGCCAGCAGTGAAGACGGAACGAACTATGGCTACACCTTC.